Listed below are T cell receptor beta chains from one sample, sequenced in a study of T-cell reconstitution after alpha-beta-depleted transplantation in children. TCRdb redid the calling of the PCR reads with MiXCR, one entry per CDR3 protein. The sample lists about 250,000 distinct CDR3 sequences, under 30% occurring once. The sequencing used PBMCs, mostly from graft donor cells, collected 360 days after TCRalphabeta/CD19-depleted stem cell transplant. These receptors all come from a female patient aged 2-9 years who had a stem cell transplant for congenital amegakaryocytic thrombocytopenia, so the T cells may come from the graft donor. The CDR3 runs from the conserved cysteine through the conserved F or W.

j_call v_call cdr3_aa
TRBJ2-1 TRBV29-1 CSVGLGGGRARGEQFF
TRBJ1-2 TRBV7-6 CASSRGRDAEYGYTF
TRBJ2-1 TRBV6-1 CASSGRQKTYNEQFF
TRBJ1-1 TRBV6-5 CASSYRYPLGVGTEAFF
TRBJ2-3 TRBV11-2 CASSPISGRTDTQYF
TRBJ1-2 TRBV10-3 CAISVHREDYGYTF
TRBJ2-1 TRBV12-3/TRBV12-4 CASSLVGGNEQFF
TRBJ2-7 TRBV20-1 CSARDGFYEQYF
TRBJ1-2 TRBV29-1 CSVMTDNYGYTF
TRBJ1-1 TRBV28 CASSLGQWAAEAFF
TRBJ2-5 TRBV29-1 CSVEADREETQYF
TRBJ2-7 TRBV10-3 CAISELAGVGEQYF
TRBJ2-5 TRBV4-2 CASSQGEVAGGQETQYF
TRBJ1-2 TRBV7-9 CASSSQLKQGGYGYTF
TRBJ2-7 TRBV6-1 CASRRTLQGSYEQYF
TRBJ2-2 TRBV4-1 CASSQVRVLWPGELFF
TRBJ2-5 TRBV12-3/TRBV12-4 CASSLSGGAETQYF
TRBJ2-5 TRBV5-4 CASSLGTVKETQYF
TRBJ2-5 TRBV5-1 CASSSKQGRGETQYF
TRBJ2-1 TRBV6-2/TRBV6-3 CASKVSGGGNEQFF
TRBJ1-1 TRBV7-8 CASSTGTAEAFF
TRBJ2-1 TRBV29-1 CSVVYLAGAYNEQFF
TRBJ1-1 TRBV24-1 CATRARGGNTEAFF
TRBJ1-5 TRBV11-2 CASSLDTLQPQHF
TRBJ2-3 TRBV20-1 CSANTGGDTDTQYF
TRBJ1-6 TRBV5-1 CASSLGGVLDSPLHF
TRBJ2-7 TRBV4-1 CASSQDRGTPYEQYF
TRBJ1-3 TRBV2 CASSVFGTPASGNTIYF
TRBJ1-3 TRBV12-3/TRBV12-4 CASSSSDTSGNTIYF
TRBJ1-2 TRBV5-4 CASSSGQYTNYGYTF
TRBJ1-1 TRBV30 CAWSRGEANTEAFF
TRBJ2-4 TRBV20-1 CSASPLILAKNIQYF
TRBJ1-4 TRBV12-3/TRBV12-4 CASSLAPGQGTEKLFF
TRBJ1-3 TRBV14 CASSEDRGRPGNTIYF
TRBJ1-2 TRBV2 CASSGTEAYGYTF
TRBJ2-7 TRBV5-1 CASSLENNYEQYF
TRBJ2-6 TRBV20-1 CSAKDQGQTSGANVLTF
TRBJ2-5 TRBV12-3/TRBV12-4 CASSFTGGQRAGTQYF
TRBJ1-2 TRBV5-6 CASSLDRASVDTF
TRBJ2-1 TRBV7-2 CASSLIWGPSLNEQFF
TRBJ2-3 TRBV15 CATSRDRYAGGTDTQYF
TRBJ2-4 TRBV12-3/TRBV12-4 CALKKGGVIQYF
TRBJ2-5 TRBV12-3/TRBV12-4 CASSLVLVSKQETQYF
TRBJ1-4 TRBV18 CASSPFAGDATNEKLFF
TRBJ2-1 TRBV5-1 CASSLAGLAISSYNEQFF
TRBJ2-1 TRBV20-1 CSARELRNEQFF
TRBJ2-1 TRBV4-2 CASSRTSGLYNEQFF
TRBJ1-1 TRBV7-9 CASSLLATTEAFF
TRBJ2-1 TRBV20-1 CSARDPLLRGGAKGIDEQFF
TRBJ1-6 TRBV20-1 CSARDTGGGTYNSPLHF
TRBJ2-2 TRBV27 CASKAGAGSGELFF
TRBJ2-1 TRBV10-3 CAISPVVAGVAVNEQFF